These 31 T cell receptor beta chains share one sample of origin, sequenced in a study of blood T cell repertoires in COVID-19. Sequencing used immunoSEQ multiplex PCR; TCRdb keeps in-frame clones, though not all of them. The table lists 290,000 or so clones, roughly 90% of them singletons. The sample was PBMCs or T cells enriched from blood (not recorded which). All receptors come from a young woman with acute COVID-19.

The chain uses TRBV18 and TRBJ2-7, with D perhaps matching TRBD2 (6 bases). This CDR3 region has 16 residues. V lost 0 bases to trimming and J lost 6 bases, with 18 bases between them. Germline lookup yields CDR1 KGHSH and CDR2 LQKENI. The DNA for the CDR3 is TGTGCCAGCTCACCACCCCTAGCGCCAGAGGTCGGCGAGCAGTACTTC. Its translation is CASSPPLAPEVGEQYF.

V usage is TRBV11-1 and J usage is TRBJ2-7, with 7 bases identical to TRBD2. With V trimmed by 5 bases and J by 0 bases, 4 bases remained unmatched. CDR3 length: 14 amino acids. Germline-derived CDR1 and CDR2 are SGHAT and FQDESV (reference sequence). The CDR3 here is CASSPLADSYEQYF. The CDR3 nucleotides read TGTGCCAGCAGCCCCCTAGCGGACTCCTACGAGCAGTACTTC.

The chain has TRBV28 and TRBJ1-5; 8 nucleotides line up with TRBD1. The germline V gene has CDR1 MDHEN and CDR2 SYDVKM. The CDR3 has 14 amino acids. V was clipped by 5 bases and J by 7 bases; unmatched bases: 7. This CDR3 is CASSKGQGRQPQHF. The CDR3 DNA follows: TGTGCCAGCAGTAAAGGACAGGGCCGACAGCCCCAGCATTTT.

CDR3 protein: CAISGTGMGGNQPQHF. The CDR3 coding sequence is TGTGCCATCTCCGGGACAGGGATGGGAGGCAATCAGCCCCAGCATTTT. The V and J genes are TRBV10-3 and TRBJ1-5; 9 nucleotides match TRBD1. Losses at the gene ends were 8 bases for V and 2 bases for J; bases not matched to a gene: 10. The CDR3 spans 16 residues. CDR1 ENHRY and CDR2 SYGVKD come from the germline V gene.

The chain has TRBV11-3 and TRBJ2-7, with a weak D call TRBD2 (6 bases). The germline V gene encodes CDR1 SGHNT and CDR2 YENEEA. Trimming cost V 1 base and J 3 bases, with 19 bases left between them. This CDR3 contains 17 residues. CDR3 nucleotides: TGTGCCAGCAGCTTAGGTGGAAAGGCAGGAGGGCTCTACGAGCAGTACTTC. Its translation: CASSLGGKAGGLYEQYF.

The V and J genes are TRBV27 and TRBJ1-5, with a possible D match to TRBD1 (6 bases). There are 16 residues in the CDR3. Per germline, CDR1 MNHEY and CDR2 SMNVEV (reference sequence). V lost 0 bases and J lost 1, with 10 bases in between. The CDR3 reads CASSLSGRGSNQPQHF. In DNA, the CDR3 is TGTGCCAGCAGTTTATCGGGCAGGGGAAGCAATCAGCCCCAGCATTTT.

This clone was picked up a small number of times. The chain couples TRBV11-2 to TRBJ1-2; no reliable D call. The V and J ends lost 0 bases and 0 bases respectively, with 11 bases between them. This CDR3 contains 16 residues. Germline V gene data show CDR1 as SGHAT and CDR2 as FQNNGV. CDR3 DNA: TGTGCCAGCAGCTTAGACCGACTCGTAGCTAACTATGGCTACACCTTC. Its translation is CASSLDRLVANYGYTF.

This chain connects TRBV27 to TRBJ2-1; 7 bases are shared with TRBD2. The CDR3 runs to 14 residues. CDR1 and CDR2 from the germline V gene are MNHEY and SMNVEV (reference sequence). The V segment lost 3 bases and the J segment 3 bases; nucleotides outside the gene matches: 2. In nucleotides, the CDR3 is TGTGCCAGCAGTTTTGCTAGCGGCTACAATGAGCAGTTCTTC. Amino acid sequence: CASSFASGYNEQFF.

V and J are TRBV14 and TRBJ2-7; 7 nucleotides align to TRBD2. From germline, CDR1 is SGHDN and CDR2 FVKESK. This CDR3 has 14 amino acids. V lost 1 base to trimming and J lost 4 bases; unmatched junction nucleotides: 4. This CDR3 is CASSQGRGGYEQYF. In DNA, the CDR3 is TGTGCCAGCAGCCAAGGGCGCGGGGGTTACGAGCAGTACTTC.

The chain has TRBV28 and TRBJ1-5; possibly TRBD1 for D (5 bases). CDR3 length: 14 amino acids. Germline assignment: CDR1 MDHEN and CDR2 SYDVKM. With 10 bases removed from V and 4 bases from J, the gap between germline ends came to 17 bases. For the CDR3, the DNA is TGTGCCACCGACCCGGGGGGGGTTAATCAGCCCCAGCATTTT. This codes for CATDPGGVNQPQHF.

The chain is built from TRBV3-1 (or the pseudogene TRBV3-2) and TRBJ2-7; 10 nucleotides line up with TRBD2. Germline V gene data show CDR1 as LGHDT and CDR2 as YNNKEL (reference sequence). The CDR3 spans 15 residues. V gave up 2 bases and J gave up 0 bases; unmatched junction bases: 1. Here the CDR3 DNA reads TGTGCCAGCAGCCAATCTAGCGGGAGCTCCTACGAGCAGTACTTC. This encodes CASSQSSGSSYEQYF.

The CDR3 loop reads CASTVDRAAYEQYF. CDR3 in DNA: TGTGCCAGCACCGTAGACAGGGCTGCCTACGAGCAGTACTTC. The chain recombines TRBV2 with TRBJ2-7; 7 nucleotides line up with TRBD1. Trimming at V came to 7 bases and at J to 2 bases, leaving 8 bases not matched to a gene. The CDR3 spans 14 residues. Germline-derived CDR1 and CDR2 are SNHLY and FYNNEI.

The chain links TRBV4-2 to TRBJ2-7, with D possibly matching TRBD1 (6 bases). V was trimmed by 1 base and J by 5 bases, leaving 15 bases between them. Germline V lookup: CDR1 LGHNA, CDR2 YNFKEQ. The CDR3 contains 15 residues. The CDR3 protein is CASSQARGSIHEQYF. The CDR3 DNA reads as TGTGCCAGCAGCCAAGCAAGGGGGAGCATCCACGAGCAGTACTTC.

The rearrangement joins TRBV9 to TRBJ1-2; 7 nucleotides match TRBD1. This CDR3 contains 14 residues. The V gene end was trimmed by 2 bases and the J gene end by 8 bases; junction bases not matched to a gene: 9. Germline assignment: CDR1 SGDLS and CDR2 YYNGEE. The CDR3 loop reads CASSVTRGRFGYTF. The CDR3 DNA reads TGTGCCAGCAGCGTTACGAGGGGGCGGTTCGGCTACACCTTC.

J is TRBJ2-2 and V is TRBV19; 9 positions agree with TRBD2. V lost 6 bases, J lost 3 bases, and 8 bases stayed unmatched. The germline V gene encodes CDR1 LNHDA and CDR2 SQIVND (reference sequence). The CDR3 runs to 16 residues. CDR3 in amino acids: CASSLAGASYTGELFF. CDR3 bases: TGTGCCAGTAGCTTAGCGGGAGCAAGCTACACCGGGGAGCTGTTTTTT. Complete variable domain (other parts from reference TRBV19 and TRBJ2-2): DGGITQSPKYLFRKEGQNVTLSCEQNLNHDAMYWYRQDPGQGLRLIYYSQIVNDFQKGDIAEGYSVSREKKESFPLTVTSAQKNPTAFYLCASSLAGASYTGELFFGEGSRLTVL.

The rearrangement links TRBV7-2 to TRBJ1-3, with 11 bases lining up with TRBD1. This CDR3 has 15 amino acids. With V trimmed by 7 bases and J by 6 bases, 8 bases remained unmatched. Germline assignment: CDR1 SGHTA and CDR2 FQGNSA. The CDR3 sequence: CASKYGTGGANTIYF. The CDR3, as DNA: TGTGCCAGCAAATATGGGACAGGGGGTGCAAACACCATATATTTT.

This sequence joins TRBV27 and TRBJ2-1, with 7 bases matching TRBD2. Germline values: CDR1 MNHEY, CDR2 SMNVEV (reference sequence). The CDR3 is 18 residues long. V was clipped by 3 bases and J by 10 bases; unmatched bases: 21. The chain's CDR3 is CASSLGLSWREPRGEQFF. CDR3 DNA: TGTGCCAGCAGTTTGGGTTTGTCGTGGCGGGAGCCCCGGGGGGAGCAGTTCTTC.

The rearrangement uses TRBV7-6 and TRBJ1-1, with TRBD1 as a possible D gene (6 bases). The length of the CDR3 is 14 residues. Germline CDR1 reads SGHVS; CDR2 reads FNYEAQ. Trimming took 5 bases from V and 3 from J, leaving 13 bases between them. Here the CDR3 DNA reads TGTGCCAGCAGCACGGGGGGGGCCGACACTGAAGCTTTCTTT. Its protein product is CASSTGGADTEAFF. Combining the CDR3 with reference TRBV7-6 and TRBJ1-1 gives the whole variable domain GAGVSQSPRYKVTKRGQDVALRCDPISGHVSLYWYRQALGQGPEFLTYFNYEAQQDKSGLPNDRFSAERPEGSISTLTIQRTEQRDSAMYRCASSTGGADTEAFFGQGTRLTVV.

This clone was recorded once. The chain carries TRBV3-1 (or the pseudogene TRBV3-2) and TRBJ1-2; D not resolved. V gave up 5 bases and J gave up 0 bases, with 16 bases separating them. Germline V lookup: CDR1 LGHDT, CDR2 YNNKEL (reference sequence). CDR3 length: 16 residues. CDR3: CASSGPWLNTNYGYTF. DNA for the CDR3: TGTGCCAGCAGCGGCCCTTGGCTGAACACTAACTATGGCTACACCTTC.

J is TRBJ1-2 and V is TRBV6-1; D remains ambiguous. From germline, CDR1 is MNHNS and CDR2 SASEGT. CDR3 length: 14 amino acids. V dropped 0 bases and J dropped 5 bases, with 10 bases sitting between them. The CDR3 sequence: CASSEARQLYGYTF. The DNA of the CDR3 is TGTGCCAGCAGTGAAGCGCGGCAGCTTTATGGCTACACCTTC.

This chain joins TRBV6-6 and TRBJ2-7; the match to TRBD2 covers 10 bases. This CDR3 has 16 amino acids. V gave up 2 bases and J gave up 2 bases; unmatched junction bases: 6. Germline assignment: CDR1 MNHNY and CDR2 SVGAGI (reference sequence). The CDR3 nucleotides are TGTGCCAGCAGTTACGCCCTAGCGGGAGTTCCCTACGAGCAGTACTTC. It translates to CASSYALAGVPYEQYF.

The J gene is TRBJ2-2, the V gene TRBV7-3; D unresolved. The CDR3 sequence is 14 residues long. Looked up from germline, CDR1 is SGHTA and CDR2 is FQGTGA. The germline V and J ends were trimmed by 4 bases and 0 bases, with 6 bases remaining between them. CDR3 DNA sequence: TGTGCCAGCAGCTCCGGTGCGAACACCGGGGAGCTGTTTTTT. Encoded protein: CASSSGANTGELFF.

The chain links TRBV11-2 to TRBJ2-7; possibly TRBD1 for D (5 bases). Germline V gives CDR1 SGHAT, CDR2 FQNNGV. This CDR3 comprises 16 residues. V lost 0 bases and J lost 2, with 14 bases in between. Written as DNA, the CDR3 is TGTGCCAGCAGCTTAGATCATATTGGCAGGGCCTACGAGCAGTACTTC. Translation: CASSLDHIGRAYEQYF.

V and J are TRBV27 and TRBJ2-1; TRBD1 matches at 11 bases. This CDR3 has 19 amino acids. After removal of 5 bases from V and 0 bases from J, the junction contained 12 bases not matched to a gene. From germline, CDR1 is MNHEY and CDR2 SMNVEV (reference sequence). CDR3: CASSPGTGGPLSSYNEQFF. DNA of the CDR3: TGTGCCAGCAGTCCCGGGACAGGGGGACCTCTGAGCTCCTACAATGAGCAGTTCTTC.

The rearrangement joins TRBV5-1 to TRBJ1-2, with D possibly matching TRBD1 (6 bases). Germline V gene sequence: CDR1 SGHRS, CDR2 YFSETQ. With 1 base removed from V and 6 bases from J, the gap between germline ends came to 13 bases. The CDR3 loop spans 14 amino acids. The CDR3: CASSLYRDSDGYTF. The CDR3, as DNA: TGCGCCAGCAGCTTGTACAGGGATTCCGATGGCTACACCTTC.

The sample holds a few counts of this clone. This chain connects TRBV11-3 to TRBJ2-1, with TRBD2 identical over 8 bases. Unmatched junction bases numbered 11, after V lost 4 bases and J lost 6 bases. The CDR3 consists of 16 residues. Germline V lookup: CDR1 SGHNT, CDR2 YENEEA. Here the CDR3 DNA reads TGTGCCAGCAGCTCTCCGAGCGGGAGAATAGGCAATGAGCAGTTCTTC. This encodes CASSSPSGRIGNEQFF.

The genes are TRBV18 and TRBJ2-2, with 9 nucleotides matching TRBD1. This CDR3 region has 17 residues. The junction had 12 bases not matched to a gene; V was cut back by 6 bases and J by 4 bases. Germline values: CDR1 KGHSH, CDR2 LQKENI. As DNA, the CDR3 is TGTGCCAGCTCCTACTTCGCGGGACAGGGTAGCACCGGGGAGCTGTTTTTT. Translated, it gives CASSYFAGQGSTGELFF.

This clone occurred once. The chain is built from TRBV13 and TRBJ2-2; a weak D match, TRBD2 (6 bases). Germline CDR1 reads PRHDT; CDR2 reads FYEKMQ (reference sequence). CDR3 size: 14 residues. Trimming left V 6 bases short and J 7 bases short, with 15 bases between. CDR3 sequence (DNA): TGTGCCAGCAGGCAAACCGGCGGGAACGGGGAGCTGTTTTTT. This sequence encodes CASRQTGGNGELFF.

This chain uses TRBV19 with TRBJ1-5; D possibly corresponds to TRBD1 (5 bases). The CDR3 runs to 13 residues. Germline CDR1 LNHDA, CDR2 SQIVND (reference sequence). Trimming took off 6 bases at V and 7 bases at J, with 13 bases between the two ends. This chain's CDR3 is CASREEGRQPQHF. CDR3 bases: TGTGCCAGTAGAGAGGAGGGGCGACAGCCCCAGCATTTT.

V and J are TRBV24-1 and TRBJ2-5; 7 nucleotides line up with TRBD1. Germline V gives CDR1 KGHDR, CDR2 SFDVKD. V gave up 7 bases and J gave up 2 bases; unmatched junction bases: 3. The CDR3 sequence is 13 residues long. In DNA form, the CDR3 reads TGTGCCACCAGGGAACAGGGGCAAGAGACCCAGTACTTC. It translates to CATREQGQETQYF.

J is TRBJ2-1 and V is TRBV6-5, with 11 positions matching TRBD2. CDR1 and CDR2 from the germline V gene are MNHEY and SVGAGI. V shed 6 bases and J 5 bases; nucleotides not matched to a gene: 6. The CDR3 totals 15 residues. The CDR3 nucleotides are TGTGCCAGCAGCCCCACTAGCGGGAGTGACAATGAGCAGTTCTTC. Protein sequence: CASSPTSGSDNEQFF.